Shown below are 20 T cell receptor beta chains from a single sample sequenced in a study of blood T cell repertoires in COVID-19. Using immunoSEQ multiplex PCR, the repertoire was profiled, and TCRdb retains in-frame clones only, with some absent. Among about 440,000 clones listed, roughly 87% were seen once. Sequenced material: PBMCs or T cells enriched from blood (not recorded which). The receptors were sampled from a woman aged 18-35 years with acute COVID-19.

This clone occurred a few times. The rearrangement links TRBV6-5 to TRBJ1-2; TRBD1 agrees at 10 bases. The CDR3 extends over 15 amino acids. Germline V gene sequence: CDR1 MNHEY, CDR2 SVGAGI. Trimming cost V 6 bases and J 7 bases; bases outside gene matches: 11. CDR3 loop: CASRRPGTGVGGYTF. The DNA for the CDR3 is TGTGCCAGCAGAAGACCCGGGACAGGGGTGGGTGGCTACACCTTC.

This clone was counted a few times. V gene TRBV5-1 combines with J gene TRBJ1-1; D perhaps matches TRBD1 (6 bases). The germline V gene has CDR1 SGHRS and CDR2 YFSETQ. Trimming shortened V by 0 bases and J by 3 bases, and 9 bases separated the two germline ends. This CDR3 spans 14 amino acids. The CDR3 DNA sequence: TGCGCCAGCAGCTTGGACAGGGCGGACACTGAAGCTTTCTTT. This codes for CASSLDRADTEAFF.

The chain recombines TRBV7-8 with TRBJ1-6, with 7 positions matching TRBD1. The CDR3 has 16 residues. Germline V gene lookup returns CDR1 SGHVS and CDR2 FQNEAQ. The V segment lost 5 bases and the J segment 7 bases; nucleotides outside the gene matches: 11. CDR3 bases: TGTGCCAGCAGCCAGGGGGTGGCGTCAGGGAATTCACCCCTCCACTTT. It yields the protein CASSQGVASGNSPLHF.

The chain has TRBV27 and TRBJ2-7; TRBD1 is a possible D gene (6 bases). V lost 4 bases and J lost 4, with 20 bases in between. Per germline, CDR1 MNHEY and CDR2 SMNVEV (reference sequence). The CDR3 length is 16 residues. The CDR3 bases are TGTGCCAGCAGTTATTTCAGGACAGAAATACTTTACGAGCAGTACTTC. Its translation: CASSYFRTEILYEQYF.

This sequence joins TRBV28 and TRBJ2-3, with 8 bases that match TRBD2. Germline loops: CDR1 MDHEN, CDR2 SYDVKM. The CDR3 consists of 16 residues. Trimming took 6 bases from V and 3 from J; bases not matched to a gene: 11. In nucleotides, the CDR3 is TGTGCCAGCAGCCCCCGAGGACTAGCCTCTACAGATACGCAGTATTTT. Translation: CASSPRGLASTDTQYF.

The J gene is TRBJ1-4, the V gene TRBV9, with no clear D. With 4 bases removed from V and 0 bases from J, the gap between germline ends came to 7 bases. The CDR3 sequence is 14 residues long. Germline-derived CDR1 and CDR2 are SGDLS and YYNGEE. CDR3 sequence reads: CASSSDSTNEKLFF. The CDR3 region has the DNA TGTGCCAGCAGCTCGGACTCAACTAATGAAAAACTGTTTTTT.

This chain joins TRBV27 and TRBJ2-2; tentative D call: TRBD2 (6 bases). Per germline, CDR1 MNHEY and CDR2 SMNVEV (reference sequence). The CDR3 extends over 13 amino acids. Trimming stripped 6 bases from V and 8 bases from J, with 13 bases between. This CDR3 reads CASRALASGELFF. CDR3 nucleotides: TGTGCCAGCAGAGCGCTAGCGTCGGGGGAGCTGTTTTTT.

CDR3 protein: CASSQWFDMSELFF. Here the CDR3 DNA reads TGCGCCAGCAGCCAATGGTTTGATATGTCGGAACTGTTTTTT. The rearrangement uses TRBV4-3 and TRBJ1-4, with no clear D. Germline V gene sequence: CDR1 LGHNA, CDR2 YSLEER. The CDR3 extends over 14 amino acids. With 2 bases removed from V and 12 bases from J, the gap between germline ends came to 16 bases.

V usage is TRBV14 and J usage is TRBJ2-5; D is possibly TRBD2 (7 bases). V lost 4 bases to trimming and J lost 3 bases, with 12 bases between them. Germline-derived CDR1 and CDR2 are SGHDN and FVKESK. The CDR3 length is 14 residues. The CDR3 sequence is CASSRGGGKETQYF. CDR3 nucleotide sequence: TGTGCCAGCAGCCGGGGGGGCGGTAAAGAGACCCAGTACTTC.

The chain recombines TRBV9 with TRBJ2-5; 13 bases map to TRBD2. The germline V gene has CDR1 SGDLS and CDR2 YYNGEE. The CDR3 totals 14 residues. Losses at the gene ends were 3 bases for V and 4 bases for J; bases not matched to a gene: 0. CDR3 DNA sequence: TGTGCCAGCAGCGGGACTAGCGGGGGAGAGACCCAGTACTTC. Translated: CASSGTSGGETQYF.

This chain joins TRBV19 and TRBJ2-1; 9 positions match TRBD2. The V segment lost 10 bases and the J segment 9 bases; nucleotides outside the gene matches: 13. CDR1 and CDR2 (germline): LNHDA, SQIVND (reference sequence). CDR3 size: 14 residues. The CDR3 region has the DNA TGTGCCACGGGTGCTAGCGGGATGATGTTTGAGCAGTTCTTC. This encodes CATGASGMMFEQFF. Full variable domain (remainder filled in from reference TRBV19 and TRBJ2-1): DGGITQSPKYLFRKEGQNVTLSCEQNLNHDAMYWYRQDPGQGLRLIYYSQIVNDFQKGDIAEGYSVSREKKESFPLTVTSAQKNPTAFYLCATGASGMMFEQFFGPGTRLTVL.

This chain uses TRBV10-3 with TRBJ2-7, with D tentatively TRBD2 (5 bases). Germline assignment: CDR1 ENHRY and CDR2 SYGVKD. The CDR3 loop spans 13 amino acids. Trimming took off 6 bases at V and 6 bases at J, with 15 bases between the two ends. The CDR3 DNA sequence: TGTGCCATCAGGGACCCATCAAGCGGCGAGCAGTACTTC. This translates into CAIRDPSSGEQYF.

This clone was observed a handful of times. In DNA, the CDR3 is TGCGCCAGCAGCCCACTTACTAGCGGGGAAAACAATGAGCAGTTCTTC. The encoded protein is CASSPLTSGENNEQFF. The chain employs TRBV5-1 and TRBJ2-1; 10 nucleotides line up with TRBD2. The germline gives CDR1 SGHRS, CDR2 YFSETQ. CDR3 size: 16 residues. V lost 4 bases, J lost 5 bases, and 9 bases stayed unmatched.

In the case of this clone: Sequence at one end of the junction differs from germline and may be a read error. This chain joins TRBV6-5 and TRBJ2-4; a possible D gene is TRBD2 (5 bases). Germline-derived CDR1 and CDR2 are MNHEY and SVGAGI. The CDR3 totals 15 residues. This chain's CDR3 is CASCGPTTEGNIQYF. The CDR3 coding sequence is TGTGCCAGCTGCGGACCTACCACTGAGGGAAACATCCAGTACTTC.

V gene TRBV18 combines with J gene TRBJ1-1; the D is unclear. Per germline, CDR1 KGHSH and CDR2 LQKENI. V lost 2 bases and J lost 6, with 13 bases in between. The CDR3 is 14 amino acids. CDR3 in amino acids: CASSPMLPEAEAFF. DNA for the CDR3: TGTGCCAGCTCACCAATGTTGCCGGAGGCTGAAGCTTTCTTT.

The chain joins TRBV9 to TRBJ1-3; possible D gene TRBD1, 6 bases. This CDR3 region has 14 residues. Trimming stripped 0 bases from V and 4 bases from J, with 8 bases between. CDR1 and CDR2 from the germline V gene are SGDLS and YYNGEE. The CDR3 is CASSVDRVGNTIYF. CDR3 nucleotide sequence: TGTGCCAGCAGCGTAGACAGGGTAGGAAACACCATATATTTT.

The rearrangement links TRBV5-4 to TRBJ1-2; D not certain. CDR1 and CDR2 (germline): SGHNT, YYREEE (reference sequence). CDR3 length equals 11 residues. V lost 4 bases and J lost 6, with 7 bases in between. CDR3 nucleotide sequence: TGTGCCAGCAGCCATCAGGATGGCTACACCTTC. As protein: CASSHQDGYTF. The whole variable domain, remainder taken from reference TRBV5-4 and TRBJ1-2, is ETGVTQSPTHLIKTRGQQVTLRCSSQSGHNTVSWYQQALGQGPQFIFQYYREEENGRGNFPPRFSGLQFPNYSSELNVNALELDDSALYLCASSHQDGYTFGSGTRLTVV.

The V and J genes are TRBV7-9 and TRBJ2-7, with D tentatively TRBD1 (6 bases). V lost 4 bases to trimming and J lost 7 bases, with 17 bases between them. Germline-derived CDR1 and CDR2 are SEHNR and FQNEAQ (reference sequence). This CDR3 spans 14 amino acids. CDR3 amino acids: CASSWMGAPEEQYF. CDR3 sequence (DNA): TGTGCCAGCAGCTGGATGGGGGCCCCTGAGGAGCAGTACTTC.

The chain employs TRBV2 and TRBJ2-1; D is possibly TRBD2 (7 bases). Germline V gene data show CDR1 as SNHLY and CDR2 as FYNNEI. The CDR3 length is 14 residues. The ends were cut back, 7 bases at V and 4 bases at J, with 14 bases in the middle. The CDR3 DNA reads as TGTGCCAGCAATAGGGGGGGCTTATACAATGAGCAGTTCTTC. Its translation is CASNRGGLYNEQFF.

This sequence joins TRBV10-2 and TRBJ2-1, with TRBD2 matching over 7 bases. V lost 3 bases to trimming and J lost 4 bases; unmatched junction nucleotides: 21. This CDR3 contains 20 residues. CDR1 is WSHSY, CDR2 SAAADI, per germline. The chain's CDR3 is CASSDLQGLRVLAPYNEQFF. CDR3 bases: TGCGCCAGCAGTGACCTCCAGGGCCTTCGGGTACTAGCGCCGTACAATGAGCAGTTCTTC.